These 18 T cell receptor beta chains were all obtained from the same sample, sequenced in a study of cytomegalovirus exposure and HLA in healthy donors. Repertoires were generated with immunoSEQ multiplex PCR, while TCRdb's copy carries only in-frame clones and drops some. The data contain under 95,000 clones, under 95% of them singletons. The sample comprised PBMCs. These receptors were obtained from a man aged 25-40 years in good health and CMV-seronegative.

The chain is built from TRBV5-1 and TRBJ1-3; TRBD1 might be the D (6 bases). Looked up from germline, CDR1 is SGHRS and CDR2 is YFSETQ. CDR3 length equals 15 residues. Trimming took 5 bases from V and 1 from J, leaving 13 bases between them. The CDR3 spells CASRQTGSSGNTIYF. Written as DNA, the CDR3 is TGCGCCAGCAGGCAAACAGGGAGTTCTGGAAACACCATATATTTT.

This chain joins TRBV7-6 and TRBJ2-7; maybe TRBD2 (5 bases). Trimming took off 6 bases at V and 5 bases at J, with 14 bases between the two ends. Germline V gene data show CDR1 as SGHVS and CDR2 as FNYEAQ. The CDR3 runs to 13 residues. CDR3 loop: CASRSGISNEQYF. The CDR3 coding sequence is TGTGCCAGCAGGTCCGGGATTTCAAACGAGCAGTACTTC.

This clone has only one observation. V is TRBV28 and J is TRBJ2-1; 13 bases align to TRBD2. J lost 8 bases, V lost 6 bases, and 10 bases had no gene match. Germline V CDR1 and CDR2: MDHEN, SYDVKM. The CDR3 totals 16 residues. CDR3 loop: CASSRSGTSGAHEQFF. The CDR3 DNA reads TGTGCCAGCAGCCGATCCGGGACTAGCGGGGCCCATGAGCAGTTCTTC.

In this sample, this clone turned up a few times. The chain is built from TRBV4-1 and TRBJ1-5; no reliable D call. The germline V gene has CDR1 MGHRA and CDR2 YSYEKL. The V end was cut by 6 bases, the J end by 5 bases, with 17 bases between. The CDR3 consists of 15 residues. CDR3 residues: CASRKTPIGDQPQHF. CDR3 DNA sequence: TGCGCCAGCAGGAAGACTCCCATCGGGGATCAGCCCCAGCATTTT.

The CDR3 nucleotides read TGTGCCAGCAGCTTGGTAGCGGGACGTCAGTATTTT. Amino acid sequence: CASSLVAGRQYF. The chain uses TRBV7-2 and TRBJ2-3; TRBD2 matches 8 bases. V gave up 3 bases and J gave up 12 bases; unmatched junction bases: 5. The CDR3 runs 12 residues. CDR1 and CDR2 (germline): SGHTA, FQGNSA.

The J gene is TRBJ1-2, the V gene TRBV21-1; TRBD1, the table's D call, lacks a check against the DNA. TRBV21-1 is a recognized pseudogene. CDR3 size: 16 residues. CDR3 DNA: TGTGCCAGCAGCTGGGGACAGGGCGGCTTAGGGTATGGCTACACCTTC. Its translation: CASSWGQGGLGYGYTF.

Here the CDR3 DNA reads TGCGCCAGCAGTGACTCGACGGGACAGCTTTCCGAGCAGTACTTC. Amino acid sequence: CASSDSTGQLSEQYF. The chain carries TRBV10-1 and TRBJ2-7; 7 nucleotides match TRBD1. CDR1 is WNHNN, CDR2 SYGVQD, per germline (reference sequence). J gave up 6 bases and V 3 bases, and 11 bases lay outside the gene matches. This CDR3 contains 15 residues.

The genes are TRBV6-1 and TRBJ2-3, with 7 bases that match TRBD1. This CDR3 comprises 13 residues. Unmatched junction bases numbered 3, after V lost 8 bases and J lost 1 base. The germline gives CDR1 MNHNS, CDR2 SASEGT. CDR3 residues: CASFTGGTDTQYF. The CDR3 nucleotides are TGTGCCAGCTTTACAGGGGGCACAGATACGCAGTATTTT.

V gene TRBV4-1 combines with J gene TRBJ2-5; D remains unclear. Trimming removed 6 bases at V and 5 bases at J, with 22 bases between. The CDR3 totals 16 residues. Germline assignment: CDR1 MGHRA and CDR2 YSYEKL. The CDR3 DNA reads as TGCGCCAGCAGACCCACCGTGGGCCTCGCCGCGGAGACCCAGTACTTC. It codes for CASRPTVGLAAETQYF.

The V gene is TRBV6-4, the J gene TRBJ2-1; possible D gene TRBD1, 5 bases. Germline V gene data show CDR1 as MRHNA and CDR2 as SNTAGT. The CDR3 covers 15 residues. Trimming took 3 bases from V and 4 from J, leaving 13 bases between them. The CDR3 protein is CASSDGAVNYNEQFF. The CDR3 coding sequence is TGTGCCAGCAGTGATGGGGCGGTAAATTACAATGAGCAGTTCTTC.

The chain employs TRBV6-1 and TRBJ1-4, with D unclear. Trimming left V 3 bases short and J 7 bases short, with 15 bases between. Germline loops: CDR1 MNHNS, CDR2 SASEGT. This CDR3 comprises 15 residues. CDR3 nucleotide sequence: TGTGCCAGCAGTGATTTAAGCTACGGTAGTGAAAAACTGTTTTTT. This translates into CASSDLSYGSEKLFF.

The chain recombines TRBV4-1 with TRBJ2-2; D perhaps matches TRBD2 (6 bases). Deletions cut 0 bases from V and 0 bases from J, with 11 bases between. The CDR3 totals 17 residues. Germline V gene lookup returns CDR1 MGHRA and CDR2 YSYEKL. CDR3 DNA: TGCGCCAGCAGCCAAGAGATTGGACTAACGAACACCGGGGAGCTGTTTTTT. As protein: CASSQEIGLTNTGELFF.

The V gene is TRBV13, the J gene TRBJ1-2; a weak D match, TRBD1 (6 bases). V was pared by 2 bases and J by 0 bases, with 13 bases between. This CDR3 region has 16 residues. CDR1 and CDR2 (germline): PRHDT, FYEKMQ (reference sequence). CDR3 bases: TGTGCCAGCAGCTTAAGTCAGTGGACAGCTAACTATGGCTACACCTTC. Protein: CASSLSQWTANYGYTF.

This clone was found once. The DNA of the CDR3 is TGTGCCAGCAGCCCCGTTTATAATCCTGGCAGGGGGCAGCAGAAGCCCCAGCATTTT. Encoded protein: CASSPVYNPGRGQQKPQHF. V gene TRBV27 combines with J gene TRBJ1-5; 8 bases agree with TRBD1. With 6 bases clipped from V and 8 bases from J, the junction kept 24 bases outside the gene matches. CDR1 is MNHEY, CDR2 SMNVEV, per germline (reference sequence). There are 19 residues in the CDR3.

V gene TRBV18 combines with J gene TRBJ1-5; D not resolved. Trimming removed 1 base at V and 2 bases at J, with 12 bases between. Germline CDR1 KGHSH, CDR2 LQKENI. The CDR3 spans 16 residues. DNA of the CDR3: TGTGCCAGCTCACCACGTAATGCTGCAGGCAATCAGCCCCAGCATTTT. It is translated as CASSPRNAAGNQPQHF.

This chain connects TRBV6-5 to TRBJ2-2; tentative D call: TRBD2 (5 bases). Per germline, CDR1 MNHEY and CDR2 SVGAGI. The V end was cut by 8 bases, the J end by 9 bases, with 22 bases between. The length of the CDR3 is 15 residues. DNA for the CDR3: TGTGCCAGCCAAGACCGGGCCAGGAGGAATAGGGAGCTGTTTTTT. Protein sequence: CASQDRARRNRELFF.

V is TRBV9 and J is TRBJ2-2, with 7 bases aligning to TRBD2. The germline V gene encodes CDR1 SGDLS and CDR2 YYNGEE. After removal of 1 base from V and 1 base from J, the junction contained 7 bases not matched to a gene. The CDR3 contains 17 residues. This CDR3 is CASSVPLGLVNTGELFF. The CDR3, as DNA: TGTGCCAGCAGCGTACCCCTAGGACTAGTGAACACCGGGGAGCTGTTTTTT.

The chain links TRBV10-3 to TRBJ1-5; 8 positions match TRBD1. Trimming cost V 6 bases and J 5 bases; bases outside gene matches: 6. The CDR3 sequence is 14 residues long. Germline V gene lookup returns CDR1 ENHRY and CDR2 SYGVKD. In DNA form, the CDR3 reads TGTGCCATCAGCGGACAGGGTTATTATCAGCCCCAGCATTTT. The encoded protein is CAISGQGYYQPQHF.